This entry lists 27 T cell receptor beta chains sequenced from one sample in a study of blood T cell repertoires in COVID-19 (dated by TCRdb to between 2020 and 2021). The library was obtained by the immunoSEQ multiplex PCR assay. Imported from immuneACCESS, the table was reduced by TCRdb to in-frame sequences with V and J called. These copies leave out some clones; in studies compared against another copy, an unresolved V gene accounts for under half, and the cause of the remainder is not known. The sample has fewer than 250,000 clones on record, roughly nine tenths of them singletons. 1.5% to 2% of the sample is in the top ten clones. The specimen was peripheral blood. The receptor set was obtained from a woman aged 60 to 75 who had recovered from COVID-19.

In regard to this clone: The junction does not match germline at one end; this may be a read error. The rearrangement uses TRBV3-1 (or the pseudogene TRBV3-2) and TRBJ1-5; tentatively, D is TRBD1 (6 bases). The CDR3 spans 13 residues. The germline CDR1 and CDR2 sequences are LGHDT and YNNKEL (reference sequence). The CDR3 loop is CASSQEGTRPPHF. The CDR3 DNA reads TGTGCCAGCAGCCAAGAAGGGACAAGGCCCCCGCATTTT.

This clone showed up just once. The chain is built from TRBV9 and TRBJ2-2; 12 bases line up with TRBD2. The CDR3 is made up of 15 amino acids. The junction had 4 bases not matched to a gene; V was cut back by 5 bases and J by 5 bases. The germline gives CDR1 SGDLS, CDR2 YYNGEE. The CDR3 DNA reads TGTGCCAGCAGTGGGACTAGCGGGTTTACCGGGGAGCTGTTTTTT. Its protein is CASSGTSGFTGELFF. Looking up the rest from reference TRBV9 and TRBJ2-2 gives the full variable domain: DSGVTQTPKHLITATGQRVTLRCSPRSGDLSVYWYQQSLDQGLQFLIQYYNGEERAKGNILERFSAQQFPDLHSELNLSSLELGDSALYFCASSGTSGFTGELFFGEGSRLTVL.

The chain links TRBV19 to TRBJ2-1, with TRBD2 as a possible D gene (5 bases). The CDR3 spans 14 residues. Germline loops: CDR1 LNHDA, CDR2 SQIVND (reference sequence). The V and J ends lost 10 bases and 2 bases respectively, with 15 bases between them. CDR3 DNA sequence: TGTGCCACCAGTAGCGAGGGCCCCTACAATGAGCAGTTCTTC. This encodes CATSSEGPYNEQFF.

This chain links TRBV29-1 with TRBJ2-7; D possibly corresponds to TRBD1 (6 bases). Trimming stripped 1 base from V and 9 bases from J, with 16 bases between. Germline lookup yields CDR1 SQVTM and CDR2 ANQGSEA. The CDR3 extends over 13 amino acids. The CDR3, as DNA: TGCAGCGTTGAAGGACAGGCGGGTGTTGGGCAGTACTTC. Its protein product is CSVEGQAGVGQYF.

The chain recombines TRBV7-2 with TRBJ2-5; D remains ambiguous. The CDR3 spans 16 residues. CDR1 is SGHTA and CDR2 is FQGNSA in the germline V gene. Trimming removed 1 base from V and 5 bases from J, with 17 bases in between. CDR3 residues: CASSLVPPRSVETQYF. The CDR3 nucleotides read TGTGCCAGCAGCTTAGTTCCCCCCCGGTCGGTGGAGACCCAGTACTTC. The full variable domain, rest sourced from reference TRBV7-2 and TRBJ2-5, is GAGVSQSPSNKVTEKGKDVELRCDPISGHTALYWYRQSLGQGLEFLIYFQGNSAPDKSGLPSDRFSAERTGGSVSTLTIQRTQQEDSAVYLCASSLVPPRSVETQYFGPGTRLLVL.

This sequence joins TRBV27 and TRBJ2-3; D possibly corresponds to TRBD1 (5 bases). Per germline, CDR1 MNHEY and CDR2 SMNVEV (reference sequence). Trimming cost V 2 bases and J 6 bases, with 15 bases left between them. CDR3 size: 15 residues. CDR3 protein: CASSLGASDEDTQYF. The CDR3 DNA reads TGTGCCAGCAGTTTAGGGGCGAGTGATGAGGATACGCAGTATTTT.

This chain links TRBV12-5 with TRBJ2-2, with 9 bases lining up with TRBD1. The V gene's germline CDR1 is LGHNT and CDR2 FRNRAP. The CDR3 runs 16 residues. Trimming removed 4 bases from V and 0 bases from J; junction bases left unmatched: 3. CDR3: CASGYRGPSNTGELFF. In DNA, the CDR3 is TGTGCTAGTGGTTACAGGGGGCCCTCGAACACCGGGGAGCTGTTTTTT.

Worth noting for this clone: Other nucleotide sequences from this sample produce the same CDR3. This sequence joins TRBV11-3 and TRBJ2-2, with 7 bases identical to TRBD2. The CDR3 covers 15 residues. V was pared by 0 bases and J by 6 bases, with 4 bases of the junction left unmatched. CDR1 and CDR2 (germline): SGHNT, YENEEA. In DNA form, the CDR3 reads TGTGCCAGCAGCTTAGAAGGACTAGGCGCCGGGGAGCTGTTTTTT. Its protein product is CASSLEGLGAGELFF.

The chain links TRBV24-1 to TRBJ1-3; tentative D call: TRBD1 (6 bases). The V end was cut by 3 bases, the J end by 0 bases, with 11 bases between. The CDR3 is 16 amino acids. Germline loops: CDR1 KGHDR, CDR2 SFDVKD. Here the CDR3 DNA reads TGTGCCACCAGTGATCCCCGGGACATCTCTGGAAACACCATATATTTT. Translated: CATSDPRDISGNTIYF.

V is TRBV28 and J is TRBJ2-1, with D possibly being TRBD2 (7 bases). V shed 6 bases and J shed 8 bases, with 17 bases lying between them. The CDR3 is made up of 14 amino acids. The V gene's germline CDR1 is MDHEN and CDR2 SYDVKM. CDR3 residues: CASRRGPTRYEQFF. The DNA for the CDR3 is TGTGCCAGCAGGCGGGGGCCAACACGGTATGAGCAGTTCTTC.

The CDR3: CASSSWGHQETQYF. CDR3 coding DNA: TGTGCCAGCAGTTCCTGGGGGCACCAAGAGACCCAGTACTTC. The chain uses TRBV7-2 and TRBJ2-5; weak D call: TRBD1 (6 bases). This CDR3 has 14 amino acids. Trimming took 6 bases from V and 0 from J, leaving 11 bases between them. CDR1 is SGHTA, CDR2 FQGNSA, per germline. The variable domain in full, with the rest retrieved from reference TRBV7-2 and TRBJ2-5, is GAGVSQSPSNKVTEKGKDVELRCDPISGHTALYWYRQSLGQGLEFLIYFQGNSAPDKSGLPSDRFSAERTGGSVSTLTIQRTQQEDSAVYLCASSSWGHQETQYFGPGTRLLVL.

The CDR3 here is CASSYNRANYGYTF. CDR3 bases: TGTGCCAGCAGCTATAACAGGGCTAACTATGGCTACACCTTC. The gene calls are TRBV11-2 and TRBJ1-2; a weak D match, TRBD1 (6 bases). Germline V gene lookup returns CDR1 SGHAT and CDR2 FQNNGV. The V and J ends lost 4 bases and 0 bases respectively, with 9 bases between them. This CDR3 is 14 amino acids long.

The chain is built from TRBV7-9 and TRBJ1-3; TRBD1 matches at 7 bases. V trimming: 11 bases; J trimming: 2 bases; junction bases outside the gene matches: 12. Germline CDR1 and CDR2: SEHNR and FQNEAQ (reference sequence). The length of the CDR3 is 15 residues. The CDR3 sequence is CAAGTARGPGNTIYF. CDR3 DNA: TGTGCCGCCGGGACAGCGAGAGGACCTGGAAACACCATATATTTT.

The rearrangement joins TRBV5-1 to TRBJ2-3; 11 bases line up with TRBD2. Germline V CDR1 and CDR2: SGHRS, YFSETQ. V lost 4 bases to trimming and J lost 5 bases; unmatched junction nucleotides: 6. The CDR3 totals 15 residues. In DNA, the CDR3 is TGCGCCAGCAGCCCTGGGACTAGCGGCGGAGATACGCAGTATTTT. Protein: CASSPGTSGGDTQYF. The full variable domain, its missing parts supplied by reference TRBV5-1 and TRBJ2-3, is KAGVTQTPRYLIKTRGQQVTLSCSPISGHRSVSWYQQTPGQGLQFLFEYFSETQRNKGNFPGRFSGRQFSNSRSEMNVSTLELGDSALYLCASSPGTSGGDTQYFGPGTRLTVL.

The V and J genes are TRBV9 and TRBJ2-3; D remains ambiguous. Germline CDR1 is SGDLS and CDR2 is YYNGEE. With 0 bases removed from V and 3 bases from J, the gap between germline ends came to 11 bases. This CDR3 is 15 amino acids long. CDR3 in DNA: TGTGCCAGCAGCGTAGCTTACTTCAGGACAGATACGCAGTATTTT. Its protein product is CASSVAYFRTDTQYF. Based on the CDR3 plus reference TRBV9 and TRBJ2-3, the full variable domain is DSGVTQTPKHLITATGQRVTLRCSPRSGDLSVYWYQQSLDQGLQFLIQYYNGEERAKGNILERFSAQQFPDLHSELNLSSLELGDSALYFCASSVAYFRTDTQYFGPGTRLTVL.

The chain employs TRBV5-1 and TRBJ1-2; the D is unclear. CDR3 length: 15 residues. Germline CDR1 and CDR2: SGHRS and YFSETQ. Trimming cost V 4 bases and J 4 bases, with 17 bases left between them. The CDR3 sequence is CASSLLRGVCYGYTF. CDR3 DNA: TGCGCCAGCAGCCTACTCCGCGGGGTCTGCTATGGCTACACCTTC.

The rearrangement uses TRBV28 and TRBJ1-1; 7 nucleotides match TRBD1. Looked up from germline, CDR1 is MDHEN and CDR2 is SYDVKM. CDR3 length equals 16 residues. V shed 11 bases, J shed 0 bases, and the junction held 15 bases outside the gene matches. The CDR3 reads CAVRDSRRIMNTEAFF. The CDR3, as DNA: TGTGCCGTCCGGGACAGCAGGCGAATAATGAACACTGAAGCTTTCTTT.

The chain couples TRBV28 to TRBJ2-5, with 8 bases lining up with TRBD2. This CDR3 has 15 residues. Germline V gives CDR1 MDHEN, CDR2 SYDVKM. V shed 2 bases, J shed 4 bases, and the junction held 6 bases outside the gene matches. Written as DNA, the CDR3 is TGTGCCAGCAGTTTACGGGCGGGGGGCTCAGAGACCCAGTACTTC. This codes for CASSLRAGGSETQYF.

V usage is TRBV28 and J usage is TRBJ2-1; the match to TRBD2 covers 8 bases. The CDR3 has 14 residues. The V and J ends lost 6 bases and 6 bases, in that order; junction bases with no gene match: 7. Looked up from germline, CDR1 is MDHEN and CDR2 is SYDVKM. The CDR3: CASSRGGDSNEQFF. CDR3 nucleotide sequence: TGTGCCAGCAGCCGGGGGGGAGACAGCAATGAGCAGTTCTTC.

A few counts support this clone. This chain uses TRBV5-1 with TRBJ2-3; TRBD1 aligns across 8 bases. Looked up from germline, CDR1 is SGHRS and CDR2 is YFSETQ. CDR3 length: 16 residues. Trimming took 4 bases from V and 4 from J; bases not matched to a gene: 11. In DNA form, the CDR3 reads TGCGCCAGCAGCAACGGACAGGGCGGGTCCGCAGATACGCAGTATTTT. Amino acids: CASSNGQGGSADTQYF.

This clone appeared once. The V call is TRBV12-3 or TRBV12-4, the J call TRBJ2-7; maybe TRBD2 (6 bases). The length of the CDR3 is 13 residues. The V gene lost 6 bases and the J gene lost 7 bases, with 16 bases spanning the gap. The CDR3 nucleotides are TGTGCCAGCAGCGCGGGACGGTCGGGGGAGCAGTACTTC. This codes for CASSAGRSGEQYF.

V and J are TRBV6-1 and TRBJ2-3; TRBD1 matches at 8 bases. V trimming: 6 bases; J trimming: 2 bases; junction bases outside the gene matches: 4. CDR1 and CDR2 (germline): MNHNS, SASEGT. The CDR3 is 14 residues long. CDR3 bases: TGTGCCAGCAGGCGACAGGGGTACACAGATACGCAGTATTTT. This codes for CASRRQGYTDTQYF.

The rearrangement uses TRBV5-1 and TRBJ1-3; D unclear. Between the trimmed V and J ends, which lost 0 bases and 8 bases, there was a span of 15 bases. The CDR3 runs to 15 residues. Per germline, CDR1 SGHRS and CDR2 YFSETQ. The CDR3 DNA reads TGCGCCAGCAGCTTGGAGGGCCAGGACTGGGACACCATATATTTT. This codes for CASSLEGQDWDTIYF. The complete variable domain, with remaining parts taken from reference TRBV5-1 and TRBJ1-3, reads KAGVTQTPRYLIKTRGQQVTLSCSPISGHRSVSWYQQTPGQGLQFLFEYFSETQRNKGNFPGRFSGRQFSNSRSEMNVSTLELGDSALYLCASSLEGQDWDTIYFGEGSWLTVV.

This clone appeared a single time. The genes are TRBV7-2 and TRBJ1-2; no clear D gene. The CDR3 length is 15 residues. Germline CDR1 is SGHTA and CDR2 is FQGNSA. Trimming took off 5 bases at V and 0 bases at J, with 13 bases between the two ends. This chain's CDR3 is CASSGGWLANYGYTF. The CDR3 DNA is TGTGCCAGCAGCGGCGGGTGGTTGGCTAACTATGGCTACACCTTC.

V and J are TRBV10-3 and TRBJ1-3, with D perhaps TRBD1 (6 bases). The CDR3 contains 11 residues. The V gene's germline CDR1 is ENHRY and CDR2 SYGVKD. V was clipped by 10 bases and J by 4 bases, with 8 bases between them. The CDR3 loop reads CATRGGNTIYF. The CDR3 DNA reads as TGTGCCACGAGGGGGGGAAACACCATATATTTT.

The V and J genes are TRBV18 and TRBJ2-1, with TRBD1 matching 10 bases. With V trimmed by 5 bases and J by 2 bases, 9 bases remained unmatched. The CDR3 runs 17 residues. Per germline, CDR1 KGHSH and CDR2 LQKENI. CDR3 in DNA: TGTGCCAGCTCATGGGGATTAGGACAGGGGGCCTACAATGAGCAGTTCTTC. This translates into CASSWGLGQGAYNEQFF.

V is TRBV19 and J is TRBJ2-3; 10 nucleotides line up with TRBD2. The CDR3 totals 14 residues. The V and J ends lost 8 bases and 8 bases, in that order; junction bases with no gene match: 10. Looked up from germline, CDR1 is LNHDA and CDR2 is SQIVND (reference sequence). The CDR3 region is CASGSGGGRGTQYF. The CDR3 region has the DNA TGTGCCAGTGGGAGCGGGGGGGGACGTGGTACGCAGTATTTT.